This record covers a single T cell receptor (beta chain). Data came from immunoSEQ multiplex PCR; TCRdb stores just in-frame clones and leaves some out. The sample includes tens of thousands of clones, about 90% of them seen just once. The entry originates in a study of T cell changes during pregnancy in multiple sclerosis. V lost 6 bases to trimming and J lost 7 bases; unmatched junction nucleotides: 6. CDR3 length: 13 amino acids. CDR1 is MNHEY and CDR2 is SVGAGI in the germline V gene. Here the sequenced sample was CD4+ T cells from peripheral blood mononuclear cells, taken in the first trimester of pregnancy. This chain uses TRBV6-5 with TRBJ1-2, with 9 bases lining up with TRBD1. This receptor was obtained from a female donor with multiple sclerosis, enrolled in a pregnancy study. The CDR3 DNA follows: TGTGCCAGCAGAACCGGGACAGGGCTTGGCTACACCTTC. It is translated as CASRTGTGLGYTF.